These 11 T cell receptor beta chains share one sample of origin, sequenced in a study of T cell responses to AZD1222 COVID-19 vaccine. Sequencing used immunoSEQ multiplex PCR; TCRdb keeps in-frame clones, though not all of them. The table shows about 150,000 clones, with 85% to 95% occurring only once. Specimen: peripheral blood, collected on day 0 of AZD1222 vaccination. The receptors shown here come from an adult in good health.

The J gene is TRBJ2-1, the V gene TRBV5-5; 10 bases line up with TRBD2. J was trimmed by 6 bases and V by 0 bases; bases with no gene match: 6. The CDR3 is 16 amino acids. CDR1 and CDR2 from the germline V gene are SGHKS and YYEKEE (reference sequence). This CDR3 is CASSLAVLAGGNEQFF. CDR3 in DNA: TGTGCCAGCAGCTTGGCCGTATTAGCGGGGGGCAATGAGCAGTTCTTC.

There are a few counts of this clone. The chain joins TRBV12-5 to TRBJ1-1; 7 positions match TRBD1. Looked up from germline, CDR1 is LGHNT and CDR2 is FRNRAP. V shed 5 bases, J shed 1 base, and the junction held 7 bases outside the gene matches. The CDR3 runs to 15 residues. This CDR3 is CASGLGDRENTEAFF. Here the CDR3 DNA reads TGTGCTAGTGGTCTTGGGGACAGAGAGAACACTGAAGCTTTCTTT.

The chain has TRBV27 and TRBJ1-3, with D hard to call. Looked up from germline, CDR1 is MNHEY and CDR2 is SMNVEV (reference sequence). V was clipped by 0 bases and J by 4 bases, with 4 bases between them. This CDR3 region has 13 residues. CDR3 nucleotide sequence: TGTGCCAGCAGTTTATCTCTGGGAAACACCATATATTTT. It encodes CASSLSLGNTIYF.

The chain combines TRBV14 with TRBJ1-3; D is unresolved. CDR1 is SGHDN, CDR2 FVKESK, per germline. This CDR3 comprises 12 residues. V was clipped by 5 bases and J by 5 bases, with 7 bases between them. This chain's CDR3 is CASSTLRNTIYF. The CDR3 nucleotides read TGTGCCAGCAGCACTTTAAGAAACACCATATATTTT. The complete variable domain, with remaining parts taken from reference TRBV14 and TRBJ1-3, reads EAGVTQFPSHSVIEKGQTVTLRCDPISGHDNLYWYRRVMGKEIKFLLHFVKESKQDESGMPNNRFLAERTGGTYSTLKVQPAELEDSGVYFCASSTLRNTIYFGEGSWLTVV.

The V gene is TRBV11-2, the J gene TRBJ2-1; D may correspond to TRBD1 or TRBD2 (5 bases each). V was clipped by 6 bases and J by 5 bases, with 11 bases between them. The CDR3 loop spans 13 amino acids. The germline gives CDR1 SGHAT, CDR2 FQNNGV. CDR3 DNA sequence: TGTGCCAGCAGGGGGGACGGTGACAATGAGCAGTTCTTC. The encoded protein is CASRGDGDNEQFF.

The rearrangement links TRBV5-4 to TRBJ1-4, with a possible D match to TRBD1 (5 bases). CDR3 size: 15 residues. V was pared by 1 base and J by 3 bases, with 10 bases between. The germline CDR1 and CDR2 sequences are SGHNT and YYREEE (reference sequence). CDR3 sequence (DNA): TGTGCCAGCAGCTTGTGGCAGGGAGCTAATGAAAAACTGTTTTTT. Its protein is CASSLWQGANEKLFF.

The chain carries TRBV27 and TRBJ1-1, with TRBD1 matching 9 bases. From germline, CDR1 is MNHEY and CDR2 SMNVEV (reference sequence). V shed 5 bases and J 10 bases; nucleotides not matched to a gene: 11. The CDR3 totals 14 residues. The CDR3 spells CASSPGTGPPGAFF. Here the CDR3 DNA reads TGTGCCAGCAGTCCCGGGACAGGGCCTCCGGGAGCTTTCTTT.

This chain's CDR3 is CASSLPADRVGNTIYF. The CDR3 coding sequence is TGTGCCAGCAGTTTACCCGCTGACAGGGTTGGAAACACCATATATTTT. The chain links TRBV28 to TRBJ1-3; the match to TRBD1 covers 7 bases. The V and J ends lost 2 bases and 3 bases, in that order; junction bases with no gene match: 7. The germline gives CDR1 MDHEN, CDR2 SYDVKM. This CDR3 comprises 16 residues.

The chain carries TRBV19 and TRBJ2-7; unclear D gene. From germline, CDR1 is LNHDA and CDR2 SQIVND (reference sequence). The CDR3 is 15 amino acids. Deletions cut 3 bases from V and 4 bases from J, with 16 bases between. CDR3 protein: CASSIPGSNPYEQYF. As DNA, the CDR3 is TGTGCCAGTAGTATCCCCGGGTCGAACCCATACGAGCAGTACTTC.

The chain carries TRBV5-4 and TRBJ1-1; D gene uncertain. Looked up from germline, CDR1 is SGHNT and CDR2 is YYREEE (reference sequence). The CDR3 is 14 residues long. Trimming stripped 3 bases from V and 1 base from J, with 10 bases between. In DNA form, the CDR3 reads TGTGCCAGCAGCTCCGGAGGAGGGAACACTGAAGCTTTCTTT. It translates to CASSSGGGNTEAFF.

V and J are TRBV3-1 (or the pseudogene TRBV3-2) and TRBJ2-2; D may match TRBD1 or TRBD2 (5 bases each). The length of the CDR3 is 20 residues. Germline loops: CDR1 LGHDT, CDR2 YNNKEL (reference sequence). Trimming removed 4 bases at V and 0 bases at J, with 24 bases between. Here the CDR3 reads CASSPRGGPWSAANTGELFF. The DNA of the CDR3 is TGTGCCAGCAGCCCCCGGGGCGGGCCTTGGTCCGCCGCGAACACCGGGGAGCTGTTTTTT.